This is a list of T cell receptor beta chains from one sample in a study of cytomegalovirus exposure and HLA in healthy donors. Some clones are missing from TCRdb's copy, which holds only in-frame ones; the method was immunoSEQ multiplex PCR. Among about 150,000 clones, about 60% were seen once, and the ten largest hold around 7.1%. Material: PBMCs. All receptors come from a woman in her fifties or sixties in good health and CMV-seropositive. Both conserved end residues are part of each CDR3. Fields, in order: J gene, D gene, V gene, clone size, CDR3 DNA, CDR3 protein. A D gene is named only where the DNA matches it firmly. Part of the rows lack a size; the others show once, few, many or a class for expanded clones.

J gene: TRBJ2-7; D gene: TRBD2; V gene: TRBV29-1; clone size: few; CDR3 DNA: TGCAGCGTTGAAGCCCCAAAGACTAGCGGGAGTCAGAACGAGCAGTACTTC; CDR3 protein: CSVEAPKTSGSQNEQYF
J gene: TRBJ2-1; D gene: -; V gene: TRBV28; clone size: -; CDR3 DNA: TGTGCCAGCAGTTCCAGGGGCAGTAGATCCTACAATGAGCAGTTCTTC; CDR3 protein: CASSSRGSRSYNEQFF
J gene: TRBJ2-4; D gene: TRBD2; V gene: TRBV28; clone size: few; CDR3 DNA: TGTGCCAGCAGTTCCCGACTAGCGGTAATTCAGTACTTC; CDR3 protein: CASSSRLAVIQYF
J gene: TRBJ2-3; D gene: -; V gene: TRBV28; clone size: -; CDR3 DNA: TGTGCCAGCAGCCCTTTTGGGAGCCCAGATACGCAGTATTTT; CDR3 protein: CASSPFGSPDTQYF
J gene: TRBJ2-3; D gene: TRBD2; V gene: TRBV5-1; clone size: few; CDR3 DNA: TGCGCCAGCAGTCTAGCGGAAAGCACAGATACGCAGTATTTT; CDR3 protein: CASSLAESTDTQYF
J gene: TRBJ2-7; D gene: TRBD2; V gene: TRBV4-1; clone size: -; CDR3 DNA: TGCGCCAGCAGCCCGCTAGCGGACTACGAGCAGTACTTC; CDR3 protein: CASSPLADYEQYF
J gene: TRBJ2-6; D gene: -; V gene: TRBV7-8; clone size: -; CDR3 DNA: TGTGCCAGCAGCTTGGACACTGGGGCCAACGTCCTGACTTTC; CDR3 protein: CASSLDTGANVLTF
J gene: TRBJ2-1; D gene: -; V gene: TRBV28; clone size: -; CDR3 DNA: TGTGCCAGCAGGGGCAGGGGTTTCGATGAGCAGTTCTTC; CDR3 protein: CASRGRGFDEQFF
J gene: TRBJ2-5; D gene: TRBD2; V gene: TRBV5-6; clone size: -; CDR3 DNA: TGTGCCAGCAGCTTGATGTTTTTGAGACTAGCGGGAGAGACCCAGTACTTC; CDR3 protein: CASSLMFLRLAGETQYF
J gene: TRBJ2-7; D gene: TRBD2; V gene: TRBV10-3; clone size: -; CDR3 DNA: TGTGCCATAAACCATGGCGGGAGAAGGTACGAGCAGTACTTC; CDR3 protein: CAINHGGRRYEQYF
J gene: TRBJ2-5; D gene: -; V gene: TRBV27; clone size: -; CDR3 DNA: TGTGCCAGCAGTGATTACGGTTCCCATGCGGATAAGAGAAAGACCCAGTACTTC; CDR3 protein: CASSDYGSHADKRKTQYF
J gene: TRBJ1-1; D gene: -; V gene: TRBV6-5; clone size: -; CDR3 DNA: TGTGCCAGCAGTTACATCTTATCTCTGAACACTGAAGCTTTCTTT; CDR3 protein: CASSYILSLNTEAFF
J gene: TRBJ2-1; D gene: TRBD2; V gene: TRBV2; clone size: -; CDR3 DNA: TGTGCCAGCAGACCCCCGGGACTAGCGGGAGGGTTAAATGAGCAGTTCTTC; CDR3 protein: CASRPPGLAGGLNEQFF
J gene: TRBJ2-3; D gene: TRBD1; V gene: TRBV28; clone size: -; CDR3 DNA: TGTGCCAGCAGGAGACAGGGGGCCACAGATACGCAGTATTTT; CDR3 protein: CASRRQGATDTQYF
J gene: TRBJ2-5; D gene: TRBD2; V gene: TRBV5-4; clone size: -; CDR3 DNA: TGTGCCAGCAGCCCGTTAGGACTAGCGGAAGAGACCCAGTACTTC; CDR3 protein: CASSPLGLAEETQYF
J gene: TRBJ2-1; D gene: TRBD2; V gene: TRBV6-5; clone size: -; CDR3 DNA: TGTGCCAGCAGTTACCGACTAGCGGGGAGGGCTGAGCAGTTCTTC; CDR3 protein: CASSYRLAGRAEQFF
J gene: TRBJ1-5; D gene: -; V gene: TRBV19; clone size: -; CDR3 DNA: TGTGCCAGTAGTCGTGTTTATTCAGGTGGGCCCAATCAGCCCCAGCATTTT; CDR3 protein: CASSRVYSGGPNQPQHF
J gene: TRBJ1-2; D gene: TRBD1; V gene: TRBV19; clone size: -; CDR3 DNA: TGTGCCAGTAGTATGTCGGGACAGGGGAAGAGATGGAGAGGCTACACCTTC; CDR3 protein: CASSMSGQGKRWRGYTF
J gene: TRBJ1-4; D gene: -; V gene: TRBV6-6; clone size: -; CDR3 DNA: TGTGCCAGCCGCCCGCGGGGGGCCGGAGAAAAACTGTTTTTT; CDR3 protein: CASRPRGAGEKLFF
J gene: TRBJ2-7; D gene: -; V gene: TRBV4-1; clone size: few; CDR3 DNA: TGCGCCAGCAGCCAAGTGACAGGGAGGAGCTCCTACGAGCAGTACTTC; CDR3 protein: CASSQVTGRSSYEQYF
J gene: TRBJ2-1; D gene: -; V gene: TRBV27; clone size: -; CDR3 DNA: TGTGCCAGCAGTATTGGCATCTCCCTTTACAATGAGCAGTTCTTC; CDR3 protein: CASSIGISLYNEQFF
J gene: TRBJ1-1; D gene: -; V gene: TRBV15; clone size: -; CDR3 DNA: TGTGCCACCAGCAGACCTGGACTGCGGGGTGAAGCTTTCTTT; CDR3 protein: CATSRPGLRGEAFF
J gene: TRBJ2-4; D gene: -; V gene: TRBV9; clone size: -; CDR3 DNA: TGTGCCCCCGATCGGGGGACAGCCAAAAACATTCAGTACTTC; CDR3 protein: CAPDRGTAKNIQYF
J gene: TRBJ2-1; D gene: -; V gene: TRBV27; clone size: few; CDR3 DNA: TGTGCCAGCAGTTTAGGAGGGACGGTCCACAATGAGCAGTTCTTC; CDR3 protein: CASSLGGTVHNEQFF
J gene: TRBJ2-3; D gene: TRBD1; V gene: TRBV6-5; clone size: -; CDR3 DNA: TGCGCCAGCAGTTACCAGACAGGGAAGTTGTATTTT; CDR3 protein: CASSYQTGKLYF
J gene: TRBJ1-1; D gene: -; V gene: TRBV7-9; clone size: -; CDR3 DNA: TGTGCCAGCAGCTCCCAGGGGAGGGGGTACACTGAAGCTTTCTTT; CDR3 protein: CASSSQGRGYTEAFF
J gene: TRBJ2-1; D gene: TRBD2; V gene: TRBV7-6; clone size: -; CDR3 DNA: TGTGCCAGCAGCTTAGACTCTAGCGGGAGGGCCTACAATGAGCAGTTCTTC; CDR3 protein: CASSLDSSGRAYNEQFF
J gene: TRBJ2-7; D gene: -; V gene: TRBV9; clone size: few; CDR3 DNA: TGTGCCAGTTCAGGGACATCGGCCTACGAGCAGTACTTC; CDR3 protein: CASSGTSAYEQYF
J gene: TRBJ1-4; D gene: -; V gene: TRBV30; clone size: -; CDR3 DNA: TGTGCCTGGAGTGTAGAGGGGGGGGCAACAACTAATGAAAAACTGTTTTTT; CDR3 protein: CAWSVEGGATTNEKLFF
J gene: TRBJ2-1; D gene: TRBD2; V gene: TRBV7-2; clone size: -; CDR3 DNA: TGTGCCAGCAGCGAGCGGACTAGCGGAACTGAGCAGTTCTTC; CDR3 protein: CASSERTSGTEQFF
J gene: TRBJ2-2; D gene: -; V gene: TRBV7-9; clone size: -; CDR3 DNA: TGTGCCAGCAACACGTTGACCCCAGGGGCGTCCGGGGAGCTGTTTTTT; CDR3 protein: CASNTLTPGASGELFF
J gene: TRBJ2-1; D gene: -; V gene: TRBV21-1; clone size: -; CDR3 DNA: TGTGCCAGCAGCCAAGACGGACAACCGGGACTAGCGGGGTCCAATGAGCAGTTCTTC; CDR3 protein: CASSQDGQPGLAGSNEQFF
J gene: TRBJ2-1; D gene: -; V gene: TRBV27; clone size: -; CDR3 DNA: TGTGCCAGCAGTTTATTCCAGGGCTCCTACAATGAGCAGTTCTTC; CDR3 protein: CASSLFQGSYNEQFF
J gene: TRBJ1-4; D gene: TRBD1; V gene: TRBV11-2; clone size: -; CDR3 DNA: TGTGCCAGCAGCTTTGGGACAGGGCACGAAAAACTGTTTTTT; CDR3 protein: CASSFGTGHEKLFF
J gene: TRBJ2-1; D gene: -; V gene: TRBV2; clone size: -; CDR3 DNA: TGTGCCAGCGCCCCAGACAGCTACAATGAGCAGTTCTTC; CDR3 protein: CASAPDSYNEQFF
J gene: TRBJ2-1; D gene: TRBD1; V gene: TRBV7-6; clone size: few; CDR3 DNA: TGTGCCAGCAGCTCAGATGACAGGGGGACAGACTACAATGAGCAGTTCTTC; CDR3 protein: CASSSDDRGTDYNEQFF
J gene: TRBJ2-2; D gene: TRBD2; V gene: TRBV29-1; clone size: few; CDR3 DNA: TGCAGCGCGGGCCGGACTAGCCTATCCACCGGGGAGCTGTTTTTT; CDR3 protein: CSAGRTSLSTGELFF
J gene: TRBJ2-3; D gene: -; V gene: TRBV6-5; clone size: few; CDR3 DNA: TGTGCCAGCACCCGGGACTCGTCAGATACGCAGTATTTT; CDR3 protein: CASTRDSSDTQYF
J gene: TRBJ1-1; D gene: -; V gene: TRBV6-1; clone size: -; CDR3 DNA: TGTGCCAGCAGTGAGGAGGCCATACGGTACACTGAAGCTTTCTTT; CDR3 protein: CASSEEAIRYTEAFF
J gene: TRBJ2-1; D gene: TRBD2; V gene: TRBV2; clone size: -; CDR3 DNA: TGTGCCAGCAAGTGGACGGGAGGACCCTACAATGAGCAGTTCTTC; CDR3 protein: CASKWTGGPYNEQFF
J gene: TRBJ2-1; D gene: TRBD2; V gene: TRBV9; clone size: -; CDR3 DNA: TGTGCCAGCAGCGCCCATCTAGCGGTCTCCTACAATGAGCAGTTCTTC; CDR3 protein: CASSAHLAVSYNEQFF
J gene: TRBJ2-2; D gene: TRBD1; V gene: TRBV7-8; clone size: -; CDR3 DNA: TGTGCCAGCAGCCAACGGGACAGTTCCACCGGGGAGCTGTTTTTT; CDR3 protein: CASSQRDSSTGELFF
J gene: TRBJ1-5; D gene: -; V gene: TRBV28; clone size: -; CDR3 DNA: TGTGCCAGCAGTTCCGGCCGGGGGAATCAGCCCCAGCATTTT; CDR3 protein: CASSSGRGNQPQHF
J gene: TRBJ2-5; D gene: TRBD1; V gene: TRBV9; clone size: -; CDR3 DNA: TGTGCCAGCAGCGTAGGTTCCCAGGGGGCAGAGACCCAGTACTTC; CDR3 protein: CASSVGSQGAETQYF
J gene: TRBJ1-1; D gene: -; V gene: TRBV5-1; clone size: -; CDR3 DNA: TGCGCCAGCAGCTTGCGGGGGGGGAACACTGAAGCTTTCTTT; CDR3 protein: CASSLRGGNTEAFF
J gene: TRBJ2-2; D gene: TRBD2; V gene: TRBV5-1; clone size: -; CDR3 DNA: TGCGCCAGCAGCTTGGTTGCGGGAGCGAACACCGGGGAGCTGTTTTTT; CDR3 protein: CASSLVAGANTGELFF
J gene: TRBJ1-4; D gene: -; V gene: TRBV28; clone size: -; CDR3 DNA: TGTGCCAGCAGTCTCAATGAAAAACTGTTTTTT; CDR3 protein: CASSLNEKLFF
J gene: TRBJ2-2; D gene: TRBD1; V gene: TRBV6-5; clone size: -; CDR3 DNA: TGTGCCAGCAGCTGGACAGGGGTCACCGGGGAGCTGTTTTTT; CDR3 protein: CASSWTGVTGELFF
J gene: TRBJ1-2; D gene: -; V gene: TRBV7-2; clone size: -; CDR3 DNA: TGTGCCAGCAGCTCCCAGACAGTGTATGGCTACACCTTC; CDR3 protein: CASSSQTVYGYTF
J gene: TRBJ1-2; D gene: -; V gene: TRBV4-1; clone size: -; CDR3 DNA: TGCGCCAGCAGCCAAGATGGAAACGAGGGCGGGAACTATGGCTACACCTTC; CDR3 protein: CASSQDGNEGGNYGYTF
J gene: TRBJ2-3; D gene: TRBD1; V gene: TRBV7-6; clone size: -; CDR3 DNA: TGTGCCAGCACCCTTGGACAGGGGACAGATACGCAGTATTTT; CDR3 protein: CASTLGQGTDTQYF
J gene: TRBJ2-7; D gene: -; V gene: TRBV19; clone size: -; CDR3 DNA: TGTGCCAGTGGCGTTCGGGGGAGTATTTCCTACGAGCAGTACTTC; CDR3 protein: CASGVRGSISYEQYF
J gene: TRBJ2-7; D gene: -; V gene: TRBV5-8; clone size: -; CDR3 DNA: TGTGCCAGCAGCCGGGCCCTAACTAGCTACTCCTACGAGCAGTACTTC; CDR3 protein: CASSRALTSYSYEQYF